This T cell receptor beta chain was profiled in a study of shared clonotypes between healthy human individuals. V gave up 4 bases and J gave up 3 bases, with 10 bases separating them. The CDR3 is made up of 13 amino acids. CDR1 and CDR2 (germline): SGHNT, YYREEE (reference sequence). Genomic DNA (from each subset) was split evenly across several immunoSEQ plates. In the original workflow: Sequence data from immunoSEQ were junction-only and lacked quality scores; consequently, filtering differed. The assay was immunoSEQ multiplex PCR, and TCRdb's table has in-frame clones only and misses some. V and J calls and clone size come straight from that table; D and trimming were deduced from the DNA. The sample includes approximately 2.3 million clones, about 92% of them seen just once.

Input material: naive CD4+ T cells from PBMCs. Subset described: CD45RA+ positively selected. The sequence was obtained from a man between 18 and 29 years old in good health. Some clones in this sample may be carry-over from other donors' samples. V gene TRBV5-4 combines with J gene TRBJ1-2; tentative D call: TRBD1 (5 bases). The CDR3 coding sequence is TGTGCCAGCAGCGAGACAGCGGACTATGGCTACACCTTC. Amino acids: CASSETADYGYTF.